Shown below are 9 T cell receptor beta chains from a single sample sequenced in a study of shared clonotypes between healthy human individuals. Profiled with immunoSEQ multiplex PCR; TCRdb holds only in-frame clones, not every one. The repertoire holds more than 450,000 clones, more than 65% seen once, with 13% in the top ten. Sequenced sample: PBMCs. The receptors originated from a woman in her thirties or forties in good health. Some clones in this sample may be carry-over from other donors' samples.

This chain joins TRBV5-1 and TRBJ2-7, with 7 bases that match TRBD1. Losses at the gene ends were 1 base for V and 2 bases for J; bases not matched to a gene: 6. The CDR3 is made up of 15 amino acids. The V gene's germline CDR1 is SGHRS and CDR2 YFSETQ. CDR3 bases: TGCGCCAGCAGCTTGTCCGGGCAGGGGGCCTACGAGCAGTACTTC. This translates into CASSLSGQGAYEQYF.

This clone has more than one count but fewer than ten. This sequence joins TRBV7-9 and TRBJ2-2; maybe TRBD2 (6 bases). Germline assignment: CDR1 SEHNR and CDR2 FQNEAQ (reference sequence). V gave up 1 base and J gave up 12 bases, with 9 bases separating them. The CDR3 extends over 12 amino acids. In nucleotides, the CDR3 is TGTGCCAGCAGCTTAGTTCGGGAGAAGCTGTTTTTT. It yields the protein CASSLVREKLFF.

This clone was counted a few times. This chain links TRBV28 with TRBJ1-4; tentative D call: TRBD1 (6 bases). CDR3 size: 14 residues. Germline CDR1 and CDR2: MDHEN and SYDVKM. The V end was cut by 5 bases, the J end by 6 bases, with 13 bases between. The DNA for the CDR3 is TGTGCCAGCAGTCCGCCACGACAGGATGAAAAACTGTTTTTT. It specifies CASSPPRQDEKLFF.

The V and J genes are TRBV2 and TRBJ1-1; unclear D gene. This CDR3 spans 16 amino acids. CDR1 and CDR2 (germline): SNHLY, FYNNEI. The V and J ends lost 1 base and 3 bases respectively, with 15 bases between them. The CDR3 sequence: CASSEDPDLRDTEAFF. The CDR3 nucleotides are TGTGCCAGCAGTGAAGATCCGGATCTACGGGACACTGAAGCTTTCTTT.

This chain uses TRBV6-1 with TRBJ1-6, with 7 nucleotides matching TRBD1. Losses at the gene ends were 6 bases for V and 6 bases for J; bases not matched to a gene: 2. The CDR3 extends over 13 amino acids. Germline lookup yields CDR1 MNHNS and CDR2 SASEGT. CDR3 amino acids: CASSGQANSPLHF. Written as DNA, the CDR3 is TGTGCCAGCAGCGGACAGGCTAATTCACCCCTCCACTTT.

The CDR3 reads CASSLGTARVYEQYF. CDR3 DNA: TGTGCCAGCAGTCTGGGGACGGCTCGGGTCTACGAGCAGTACTTC. The genes are TRBV6-6 and TRBJ2-7; D may correspond to TRBD1 or TRBD2 (5 bases each). The V end lost 5 bases, the J end lost 3 bases, and 17 bases lay between the germline ends. The CDR3 is 15 amino acids. Germline loops: CDR1 MNHNY, CDR2 SVGAGI (reference sequence).

The chain combines TRBV2 with TRBJ1-2, with D unclear. The CDR3 is made up of 15 amino acids. Germline values: CDR1 SNHLY, CDR2 FYNNEI. DNA of the CDR3: TGTGCTAGCCACGCGGGATCGGGGAATAACTATGGCTACACCTTC. This sequence encodes CASHAGSGNNYGYTF.

A few counts support this clone. The chain carries TRBV15 and TRBJ1-1, with D tentatively TRBD1 (5 bases). CDR1 and CDR2 (germline): LNHNV, YYDKDF (reference sequence). The CDR3 is 13 amino acids. With 0 bases removed from V and 5 bases from J, the gap between germline ends came to 7 bases. CDR3: CATSRDQGTEAFF. CDR3 nucleotide sequence: TGTGCCACCAGCAGAGATCAGGGTACTGAAGCTTTCTTT. The complete variable domain, with remaining parts taken from reference TRBV15 and TRBJ1-1, reads DAMVIQNPRYQVTQFGKPVTLSCSQTLNHNVMYWYQQKSSQAPKLLFHYYDKDFNNEADTPDNFQSRRPNTSFCFLDIRSPGLGDTAMYLCATSRDQGTEAFFGQGTRLTVV.

The chain employs TRBV7-3 and TRBJ2-1, with D possibly being TRBD1 or TRBD2 (5 bases each). The CDR3 covers 15 residues. V lost 5 bases and J 0 bases, leaving 11 bases between the germline ends. Germline CDR1 SGHTA, CDR2 FQGTGA. CDR3 bases: TGTGCCAGCAGCCCACCGGGGACCTCCTACAATGAGCAGTTCTTC. Translation gives CASSPPGTSYNEQFF.